The rows below give T cell receptor beta chains drawn from one sample of a study of shared clonotypes between healthy human individuals. The table came from immunoSEQ multiplex PCR; TCRdb's copy has only in-frame clones and leaves some out. The sample holds about 680,000 clones, 73% seen once. The sequencing sample was made of memory CD4+ T cells sorted from blood. The receptor source for this set is a woman under 40 in good health. The CDR3 runs from the conserved cysteine through the conserved F or W. A D gene is named only where the DNA matches it firmly.

D gene,V gene,J gene,CDR3 protein
-,TRBV6-5,TRBJ2-5,CASSYNKKETQYF
-,TRBV27,TRBJ2-7,CASSLAGTTYEQYF
TRBD2,TRBV11-2,TRBJ2-7,CASSSQYLAVYEQYF
-,TRBV6-5,TRBJ2-7,CASSYRTRPYEQYF
TRBD2,TRBV28,TRBJ2-7,CASSSLSISGSLNEQYF
TRBD1,TRBV30,TRBJ1-1,CAWKKRTGMNTEAFF
TRBD2,TRBV18,TRBJ2-1,CASSPSLAGAGSYNEQFF
TRBD2,TRBV5-1,TRBJ2-5,CASTAGLHSGRNTETQYF
-,TRBV28,TRBJ2-5,CASKEGPQETQYF
-,TRBV7-2,TRBJ2-3,CASSSFTDTQYF
TRBD2,TRBV11-3,TRBJ2-3,CASSYRAGGPPDTQYF
-,TRBV20-1,TRBJ2-1,CSAGATREQFF
-,TRBV6-1,TRBJ2-7,CASDLGIEDAYEQYF
-,TRBV5-4,TRBJ2-2,CASSSAPGQGSAGVTGELFF
-,TRBV7-9,TRBJ2-1,CASSGTASGTRGRQFF
-,TRBV9,TRBJ1-5,CASSVGDGTGQPQHF
TRBD2,TRBV10-3,TRBJ2-7,CAIAGAGDEQYF
TRBD2,TRBV10-3,TRBJ2-7,CAISEWGGTSARHEQYF
-,TRBV28,TRBJ1-3,CASSLALRTLISGNTIYF
-,TRBV4-1,TRBJ2-7,CASSQDNTGSSYEQYF
TRBD1,TRBV18,TRBJ1-2,CASSQDRVAYGYTF
TRBD2,TRBV7-6,TRBJ2-5,CASSLDFLAGVQETQYF